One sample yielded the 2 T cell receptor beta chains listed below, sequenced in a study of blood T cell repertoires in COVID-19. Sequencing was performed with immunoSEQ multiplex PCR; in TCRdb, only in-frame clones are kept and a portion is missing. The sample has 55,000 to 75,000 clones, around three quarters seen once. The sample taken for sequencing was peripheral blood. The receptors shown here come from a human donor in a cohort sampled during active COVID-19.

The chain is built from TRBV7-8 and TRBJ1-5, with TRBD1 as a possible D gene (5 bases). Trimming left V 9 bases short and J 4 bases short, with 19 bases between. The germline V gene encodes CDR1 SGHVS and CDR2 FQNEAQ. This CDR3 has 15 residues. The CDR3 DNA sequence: TGTGCCAGTGGTAGGGGCCGGGGGAGGAATCAGCCCCAGCATTTT. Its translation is CASGRGRGRNQPQHF.

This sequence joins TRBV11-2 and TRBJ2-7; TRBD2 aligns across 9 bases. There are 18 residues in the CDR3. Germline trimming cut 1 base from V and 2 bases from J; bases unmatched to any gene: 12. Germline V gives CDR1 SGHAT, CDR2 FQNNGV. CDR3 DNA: TGTGCCAGCAGCTTAGCCATGACCGCGGGACTAGCTCCCTACGAGCAGTACTTC. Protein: CASSLAMTAGLAPYEQYF.